A selection of T cell receptor beta chains follows, all from one sample in a study of CD8+ T cells in alopecia areata. Assay used: immunoSEQ multiplex PCR; TCRdb lists only in-frame clones, some missing. The top ten clones hold 1% of a sample with 150,000 to 200,000 clones, around three fifths of them seen once. Here the sequenced sample was CD4+ T cells sorted from blood, taken at week 24, from a patient treated with tofacitinib. The source of these receptors is a human donor with alopecia areata. The CDR3 runs from the conserved cysteine through the conserved F or W. Fields, in order: J gene, D gene, V gene, clone size, CDR3 protein, CDR3 DNA. D genes are given only for firm matches. Not all rows give a size; the values are once, few, many and, for expanded clones, a class.

>TRBJ2-3|-|TRBV6-5|-
CASSPPTGRDTQYF
TGTGCCAGCAGTCCACCGACAGGGAGGGATACGCAGTATTTT
>TRBJ2-3|-|TRBV7-9|-
CASSIPTQGRRTDTQYF
TGTGCCAGCAGCATTCCGACCCAAGGACGGCGCACAGATACGCAGTATTTT
>TRBJ2-2|-|TRBV7-8|-
CASSLEGANTGELFF
TGTGCCAGCAGCTTAGAGGGGGCGAACACCGGGGAGCTGTTTTTT
>TRBJ2-1|TRBD2|TRBV2|-
CASSEGGRGVDEQFF
TGTGCCAGCAGTGAAGGAGGGAGGGGTGTGGATGAGCAGTTCTTC
>TRBJ2-7|-|TRBV25-1|-
CASSEGIRPYEQYF
TGTGCCAGCAGTGAAGGTATCCGACCCTACGAGCAGTACTTC
>TRBJ1-5|TRBD1|TRBV23-1|-
CASSRLKGQGADYSNQPQHF
TGCGCCAGCAGTCGACTAAAAGGGCAGGGGGCCGATTATAGCAATCAGCCCCAGCATTTT
>TRBJ2-2|TRBD1|TRBV2|-
CASSVRQGATGELFF
TGTGCCAGCAGTGTCCGACAGGGGGCTACCGGGGAGCTGTTTTTT
>TRBJ1-2|-|TRBV29-1|-
CSVEDEGKGYTF
TGCAGCGTTGAAGACGAAGGGAAGGGCTACACCTTC
>TRBJ2-5|-|TRBV15|few
CATSEDLFQETQYF
TGTGCCACCAGCGAGGACCTATTTCAAGAGACCCAGTACTTC
>TRBJ1-6|TRBD1|TRBV4-1|once
CASSQGQVDSPLHF
TGCGCCAGCAGCCAGGGACAGGTAGATTCACCCCTCCACTTT
>TRBJ1-5|TRBD1|TRBV19|few
CASTPTGIKNQPQHF
TGTGCCAGTACCCCGACAGGGATCAAAAATCAGCCCCAGCATTTT
>TRBJ1-5|-|TRBV7-2|-
CASSSTEGVSGPQHF
TGTGCCAGCAGCTCCACCGAGGGTGTGTCGGGGCCCCAGCATTTT
>TRBJ1-1|TRBD1|TRBV13|-
CASSLTGVWGSEAFF
TGTGCCAGCAGCCTTACAGGGGTATGGGGTTCTGAAGCTTTCTTT
>TRBJ2-5|-|TRBV9|-
CASSRTAALQETQYF
TGTGCCAGCAGCAGGACAGCGGCCCTCCAAGAGACCCAGTACTTC
>TRBJ1-2|TRBD1|TRBV2|few
CASNSGRGYGGYTF
TGTGCCAGCAATAGTGGCAGGGGGTATGGTGGCTACACCTTC
>TRBJ1-2|-|TRBV30|-
CAWSVTLWGEDTF
TGTGCCTGGAGTGTGACTCTTTGGGGAGAAGACACCTTC
>TRBJ2-7|TRBD2|TRBV11-1|once
CASSTPGLAYPYF
TGTGCCAGCAGCACCCCGGGACTAGCTTATCCGTACTTC
>TRBJ2-5|-|TRBV11-2|-
CASSLAETQYF
TGTGCCAGCAGCTTAGCGGAGACCCAGTACTTC
>TRBJ2-5|-|TRBV5-1|-
CASSLDSSGETQYF
TGCGCCAGCAGCTTGGATTCCTCCGGGGAGACCCAGTACTTC
>TRBJ2-6|-|TRBV29-1|-
CSVEGLTGSPPGANVLTF
TGCAGCGTTGAAGGCTTAACCGGGTCCCCCCCCGGGGCCAACGTCCTGACTTTC
>TRBJ2-3|-|TRBV9|-
CASSASMADTQYF
TGTGCCAGCAGCGCCAGTATGGCAGATACGCAGTATTTT
>TRBJ1-2|-|TRBV6-5|-
CASTARGNDYTF
TGTGCCAGCACCGCCCGGGGGAATGACTACACCTTC
>TRBJ1-1|TRBD1|TRBV29-1|-
CSGHRGIEAFF
TGCAGCGGACACAGGGGGATTGAAGCTTTCTTT
>TRBJ2-5|TRBD2|TRBV9|-
CASSLAGGETQYF
TGTGCCAGCAGCTTAGCGGGGGGAGAGACCCAGTACTTC
>TRBJ2-7|-|TRBV29-1|-
CSVVPGSPSSGQYF
TGCAGCGTTGTACCCGGGTCACCAAGCTCAGGGCAGTACTTC
>TRBJ2-3|-|TRBV7-2|-
CASSNNGGGTDTQYF
TGTGCCAGCAGCAACAACGGGGGAGGTACAGATACGCAGTATTTT
>TRBJ2-3|-|TRBV18|few
CASSPKRPGDTQYF
TGTGCCAGCTCACCCAAGCGGCCGGGAGATACGCAGTATTTT
>TRBJ1-1|-|TRBV30|-
CAWSVQTEAFF
TGTGCCTGGAGTGTACAGACTGAAGCTTTCTTT
>TRBJ2-7|TRBD1|TRBV18|medium-sized
CASSPGTGTLEQYF
TGTGCCAGCTCTCCCGGGACAGGGACCCTTGAGCAGTACTTC
>TRBJ2-7|TRBD1|TRBV6-5|-
CASRRNRDRNHEQYF
TGTGCCAGCAGGCGAAACCGGGACAGGAACCACGAGCAGTACTTC
>TRBJ1-4|TRBD1|TRBV30|-
CAWSVGQGSYEKLFF
TGTGCCTGGAGTGTGGGACAGGGCTCCTATGAAAAACTGTTTTTT
>TRBJ1-5|-|TRBV29-1|once
CSVSGADSNSNQPQHF
TGCAGCGTTTCGGGGGCAGATTCAAATAGCAATCAGCCCCAGCATTTT
>TRBJ2-5|-|TRBV20-1|-
CSASPEETQYF
TGCAGTGCTTCCCCAGAAGAGACCCAGTACTTC
>TRBJ2-2|-|TRBV30|-
CAWRRSSNTGELFF
TGTGCCTGGAGACGGTCGTCGAACACCGGGGAGCTGTTTTTT
>TRBJ1-1|-|TRBV29-1|-
CSVGRGLGSEAFF
TGCAGCGTTGGGAGGGGCCTGGGGTCTGAAGCTTTCTTT
>TRBJ2-5|TRBD2|TRBV2|few
CASRGTSGETQYF
TGTGCCAGCAGAGGGACTAGCGGGGAGACCCAGTACTTC
>TRBJ1-2|-|TRBV5-6|few
CASSPPVGGDGYTF
TGTGCCAGCAGCCCTCCAGTTGGGGGTGATGGCTACACCTTC